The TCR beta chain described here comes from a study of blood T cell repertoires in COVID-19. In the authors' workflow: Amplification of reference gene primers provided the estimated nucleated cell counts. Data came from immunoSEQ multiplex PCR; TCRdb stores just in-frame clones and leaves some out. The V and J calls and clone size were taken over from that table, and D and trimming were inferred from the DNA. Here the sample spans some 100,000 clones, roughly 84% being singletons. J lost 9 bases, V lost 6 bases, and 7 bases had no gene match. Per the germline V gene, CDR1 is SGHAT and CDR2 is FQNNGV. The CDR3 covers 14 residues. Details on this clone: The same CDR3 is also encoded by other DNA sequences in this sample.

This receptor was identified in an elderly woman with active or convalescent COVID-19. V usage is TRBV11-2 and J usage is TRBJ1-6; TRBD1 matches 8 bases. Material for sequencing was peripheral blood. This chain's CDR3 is CASRHQGAGSPLHF. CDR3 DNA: TGTGCCAGCAGACATCAGGGGGCTGGTTCACCCCTCCACTTT.